This TCR beta chain was observed in a study of beta chain features in type 1 diabetes (dated by TCRdb to between 2018 and 2020). Study-wide context: Mean age, gender distribution, total cell number and subset yield did not differ between patients and healthy donors. In the study, recently diagnosed type 1 diabetes patients and matched healthy donors were compared on the TCRB repertoires of their sorted circulating CD4+ T cell subsets. Naive and central memory subsets were obtained from all 30 or so donors, but regulatory and stem cell-like memory subsets were isolated from only 8 patients and about 8 healthy donors. Across all samples, some 110,000,000 sorted cells were examined, and cell number per subset correlated strongly with RNA yield.

The High Capacity cDNA Reverse Transcription Kit was used to reverse transcribe all of the isolated RNA, meaning that expressed TCRB transcripts were what got sequenced. Naive, central memory and regulatory T cell samples underwent deep immunoSEQ sequencing, averaging about 3.5 million total reads per sample. Sorted cells were lysed in RLT buffer, and RNA was extracted using DNase-treated RNeasy Micro or Mini kits according to cell number. To prevent cross-contamination, every cell subset was processed on its own, while patient and healthy donor samples were processed together. TCRB sequences were amplified from cDNA with the immunoSEQ multiplex PCR, producing 87-bp fragments spanning the CDR3 region. Sequencing of the amplicons was performed on the Illumina HiSeq platform. Under the source paper's analysis protocol: Synthetic template baselines were used to correct PCR bias computationally, reads within Hamming distance 2 were collapsed together, and singletons that could not be merged were discarded. Reads were aligned to IMGT to assign V, D and J genes, CDR3 length, and insertions or deletions at six rearrangement sites. Clonotype counts were normalized to sorted cell number within each subset before computing true diversity and Gini coefficients with the tcR R package. The overlap coefficient, calculated on TCRB nucleotide sequences, was used to quantify repertoire sharing. Out-of-frame TCRB sequences from naive cells were analyzed to stand in for the pre-selection repertoire. TCRdb retrieved this table from immuneACCESS and kept in-frame rearrangements only. Not all clones are present; in checked studies, unresolved V genes account for under half, and no reason is known for the remainder. V, J and clone size reflect that table, while D and trimming were determined from the DNA. The sample table shows hundreds of thousands of clones, and around 15% are seen once. More than 0.015% of the sample comes from the top ten.

General study outcomes and caveats: Only small numbers of individuals were included in the HLA sub-analyses, which left unresolved whether HLA type had any influence on TCRB rearrangement. Shorter templates might be favored by PCR, yet because patient and control samples were amplified and corrected together, any such skew would affect both groups equally. Patients with type 1 diabetes made fewer insertions and deleted more nucleotides at VDJ recombination sites, implying thymic rearrangement abnormalities. Sequencing cDNA rather than genomic DNA could over-represent highly expressing activated cells, although activation and CD3 levels did not differ between groups. The naive, central memory and regulatory TCRB repertoires appeared to resemble one another more closely among patients than among healthy donors. A moderate but significant shortening of TCRB CDR3 length was observed in type 1 diabetes patients in all four CD4+ subsets.

This clone was seen a few times. Its recognized antigen is unknown. Per-base qualities were not stored, and no clone one base away is much larger. Counted from cysteine to phenylalanine, this CDR3 has 16 amino acids. Only CDR3 DNA is held: 48 bases, read in frame from base 1. Based on the germline V gene, the CDR1 and CDR2 sequences are MDHEN and SYDVKM. V and J are truncated by 5 bases and 0 bases respectively, leaving an intervening sequence of 14 bases. From each donor, a single peripheral blood sample of approximately 110 mL on average was drawn into heparinised tubes. A BD FACSAria II and a panel including CD45RO, CCR7, CD25, CD127, CD95 and CD27 were used to sort naive, central memory, regulatory and stem cell-like memory CD4+ T cells. Purity was above 95% for every sorted population. PBMCs were isolated immediately by Lymphoprep density gradient centrifugation and stained directly without culture. Samples were stained and sorted in pairs, with one healthy donor and one patient per experiment, so that batch effects were minimized.

The receptor comes from a man aged 25-45 years with type 1 diabetes. The sample comprised naive CD4+ T cells from blood. Interpreted using the paper, the cell subset or site label stands for: true naive CD4+ T cells. This chain is built from TRBV28 and TRBJ1-5, with a weak D call of TRBD1 (6 bases match). The CDR3 in this case is CASSPLGGYSNQPQHF. The nucleotide sequence is TGTGCCAGCAGTCCTTTAGGGGGTTATAGCAATCAGCCCCAGCATTTT.